Shown below are 31 T cell receptor beta chains from a single sample sequenced in a study of T-cell memory formation after mild COVID-19. TCRdb re-derived calls from the 5' RACE reads in MiXCR, one entry per CDR3 protein. In the table there are roughly 180,000 distinct CDR3 sequences, about 18% of which are singletons. Sequencing input: PBMCs or a T cell subset sorted from them (not recorded which). These receptors were obtained from a man aged 18 to 30 who had mild COVID-19 (a few samples of this study predate the infection). Cell type and time point are not known.

The rearrangement links TRBV11-2 to TRBJ1-1; tentative D call: TRBD1 (5 bases). The length of the CDR3 is 15 residues. With 0 bases removed from V and 2 bases from J, the gap between germline ends came to 10 bases. Germline-derived CDR1 and CDR2 are SGHAT and FQNNGV. The CDR3, as DNA: TGTGCCAGCAGCTTAGATGGGGGATATAACACTGAAGCTTTCTTT. This gives the protein CASSLDGGYNTEAFF.

The V gene is TRBV28, the J gene TRBJ1-1, with D perhaps TRBD1 (5 bases). Trimming took off 6 bases at V and 7 bases at J, with 21 bases between the two ends. The CDR3 has 15 residues. Germline-derived CDR1 and CDR2 are MDHEN and SYDVKM. Here the CDR3 reads CASSKTGLLVGEAFF. As DNA, the CDR3 is TGTGCCAGCAGCAAAACAGGCCTCCTTGTGGGTGAAGCTTTCTTT. Using reference TRBV28 and TRBJ1-1 for the parts outside the CDR3, the full variable domain is DVKVTQSSRYLVKRTGEKVFLECVQDMDHENMFWYRQDPGLGLRLIYFSYDVKMKEKGDIPEGYSVSREKKERFSLILESASTNQTSMYLCASSKTGLLVGEAFFGQGTRLTVV.

The chain uses TRBV2 and TRBJ2-4, with unresolved D. Trimming took 6 bases from V and 8 from J, leaving 5 bases between them. Germline V gene lookup returns CDR1 SNHLY and CDR2 FYNNEI. The CDR3 has 10 amino acids. The CDR3 is CASRLDIQYF. CDR3 coding DNA: TGTGCCAGCAGACTGGACATTCAGTACTTC.

This clonotype was seen ten or more times. V is TRBV30 and J is TRBJ1-5; a possible D gene is TRBD1 (6 bases). The germline V gene has CDR1 GTSNPN and CDR2 SVGIG (reference sequence). CDR3 length: 13 amino acids. Between the trimmed V and J ends, which lost 1 base and 5 bases, there was a span of 9 bases. CDR3: CAWSAQGDQPQHF. In DNA, the CDR3 is TGTGCCTGGAGTGCACAGGGCGATCAGCCCCAGCATTTT. Variable domain in full (rest from reference TRBV30 and TRBJ1-5): SQTIHQWPATLVQPVGSPLSLECTVEGTSNPNLYWYRQAAGRGLQLLFYSVGIGQISSEVPQNLSASRPQDRQFILSSKKLLLSDSGFYLCAWSAQGDQPQHFGDGTRLSIL.

This sequence joins TRBV9 and TRBJ2-7, with 7 bases identical to TRBD1. Per germline, CDR1 SGDLS and CDR2 YYNGEE. Trimming took 6 bases from V and 5 from J; bases not matched to a gene: 17. This CDR3 comprises 16 residues. The CDR3 loop reads CASNLGWTGKEHEQYV. The CDR3, as DNA: TGTGCCAGCAACCTCGGCTGGACAGGCAAAGAGCACGAGCAGTACGTC.

This sequence joins TRBV19 and TRBJ2-1, with D possibly being TRBD2 (6 bases). V was pared by 8 bases and J by 7 bases, with 18 bases between. Germline V CDR1 and CDR2: LNHDA, SQIVND (reference sequence). The CDR3 has 14 residues. Written as DNA, the CDR3 is TGTGCCAGTCGACCGGGACTCCGGGATAATGAGCAGTTCTTC. It codes for CASRPGLRDNEQFF.

This clonotype was observed many times. The rearrangement joins TRBV5-1 to TRBJ1-6; no clear D. In germline, CDR1 is SGHRS, CDR2 YFSETQ. The CDR3 length is 14 residues. V gave up 0 bases and J gave up 8 bases, with 9 bases separating them. The CDR3 loop is CASSLGVYDSPLHF. DNA of the CDR3: TGCGCCAGCAGCTTGGGGGTTTATGATTCACCCCTCCACTTT.

This clonotype was counted between two and nine times. The rearrangement links TRBV6-6 to TRBJ2-3; 9 positions match TRBD1. V trimming: 6 bases; J trimming: 4 bases; junction bases outside the gene matches: 2. The germline V gene has CDR1 MNHNY and CDR2 SVGAGI (reference sequence). There are 13 residues in the CDR3. Written as DNA, the CDR3 is TGTGCCAGCAGGGACAGGGGTCCAGATACGCAGTATTTT. Translated, it gives CASRDRGPDTQYF.

The gene calls are TRBV20-1 and TRBJ1-1, with D unclear. In germline, CDR1 is DFQATT, CDR2 SNEGSKA (reference sequence). V lost 0 bases and J lost 0, with 8 bases in between. The CDR3 has 14 residues. CDR3 residues: CSARDLGLNTEAFF. The CDR3, as DNA: TGCAGTGCTAGAGATCTGGGGTTGAACACTGAAGCTTTCTTT.

This clonotype has more than one count but fewer than ten. This chain uses TRBV4-3 with TRBJ1-6; D is possibly TRBD1 (6 bases). The CDR3 is 16 amino acids. Per the germline V gene, CDR1 is LGHNA and CDR2 is YSLEER. V lost 4 bases, J lost 3 bases, and 13 bases lay in between. CDR3 in DNA: TGCGCCAGCAGCCCACAGGGTGGGCGCTATAATTCACCCCTCCACTTT. Translation: CASSPQGGRYNSPLHF.

This clonotype was counted many times. CDR3 bases: TGTGCCAGCAGCTTAAACCCAGCCCACTACTACGAGCAGTACTTC. Its translation: CASSLNPAHYYEQYF. This chain joins TRBV7-3 and TRBJ2-7; D is unclear. Trimming left V 1 base short and J 3 bases short, with 13 bases between. Germline lookup yields CDR1 SGHTA and CDR2 FQGTGA. The CDR3 loop spans 15 amino acids.

This clonotype has more than one count but fewer than ten. CDR3 nucleotide sequence: TGCGCCAGCAGCCAGGTAGCGGGGGGCTCCTACAATGAGCAGTTCTTC. Protein: CASSQVAGGSYNEQFF. The chain couples TRBV4-1 to TRBJ2-1; TRBD2 matches at 10 bases. With 3 bases clipped from V and 0 bases from J, the junction kept 2 bases outside the gene matches. The length of the CDR3 is 16 residues. Germline values: CDR1 MGHRA, CDR2 YSYEKL.

The rearrangement links TRBV28 to TRBJ2-5, with 9 bases matching TRBD1. The germline V gene has CDR1 MDHEN and CDR2 SYDVKM. Germline trimming cut 3 bases from V and 9 bases from J; bases unmatched to any gene: 11. The CDR3 has 15 amino acids. The CDR3: CASSFGQGSREAQYF. In DNA, the CDR3 is TGTGCCAGCAGTTTTGGACAGGGGTCCCGCGAAGCCCAGTACTTC. Supplemented by reference TRBV28 and TRBJ2-5, the full variable domain reads DVKVTQSSRYLVKRTGEKVFLECVQDMDHENMFWYRQDPGLGLRLIYFSYDVKMKEKGDIPEGYSVSREKKERFSLILESASTNQTSMYLCASSFGQGSREAQYFGPGTRLLVL.

This clonotype was seen more than once but under ten times. The chain couples TRBV4-3 to TRBJ1-2; tentatively, D is TRBD1 (5 bases). This CDR3 spans 15 amino acids. V lost 0 bases to trimming and J lost 2 bases, with 10 bases between them. CDR1 and CDR2 (germline): LGHNA, YSLEER. The CDR3 DNA sequence: TGCGCCAGCAGCCAAGATTGGGGGAAAAACTATGGCTACACCTTC. Its translation is CASSQDWGKNYGYTF.

The V gene is TRBV4-2, the J gene TRBJ2-1; D may match TRBD1 or TRBD2 (5 bases each). The germline V gene has CDR1 LGHNA and CDR2 YNFKEQ. The CDR3 has 15 amino acids. Trimming took off 8 bases at V and 2 bases at J, with 16 bases between the two ends. The CDR3 DNA is TGTGCCAGCTCGCCCGGGGCTGGCACCTACAATGAGCAGTTCTTC. It yields the protein CASSPGAGTYNEQFF.

This chain uses TRBV7-2 with TRBJ2-7; D not certain. V was clipped by 3 bases and J by 3 bases, with 9 bases between them. The CDR3 sequence is 13 residues long. Germline CDR1 reads SGHTA; CDR2 reads FQGNSA. This chain's CDR3 is CASSLGTHYEQYV. The CDR3, as DNA: TGTGCCAGCAGCTTGGGAACCCACTACGAGCAGTACGTC.

The sample holds a few counts of this clonotype. J is TRBJ2-7 and V is TRBV7-2; D is unresolved. The CDR3 length is 14 residues. Germline CDR1 reads SGHTA; CDR2 reads FQGNSA. Trimming stripped 5 bases from V and 6 bases from J, with 17 bases between. DNA for the CDR3: TGTGCCAGCAGCGCTGGACCGGGCTTGGCCGAGCAGTACTTC. It translates to CASSAGPGLAEQYF. The entire variable domain, with the rest obtained from reference TRBV7-2 and TRBJ2-7, is as follows: GAGVSQSPSNKVTEKGKDVELRCDPISGHTALYWYRQSLGQGLEFLIYFQGNSAPDKSGLPSDRFSAERTGGSVSTLTIQRTQQEDSAVYLCASSAGPGLAEQYFGPGTRLTVT.

The chain carries TRBV5-1 and TRBJ1-1; D unresolved. Germline CDR1 SGHRS, CDR2 YFSETQ. Trimming left V 0 bases short and J 6 bases short, with 9 bases between. There are 13 residues in the CDR3. The CDR3 is CASSLVGWAEAFF. CDR3 nucleotides: TGCGCCAGCAGCTTGGTGGGCTGGGCTGAAGCTTTCTTT.

V gene TRBV18 combines with J gene TRBJ2-4; D unresolved. The V gene's germline CDR1 is KGHSH and CDR2 LQKENI. With 4 bases removed from V and 6 bases from J, the gap between germline ends came to 10 bases. The CDR3 is 13 residues long. In DNA, the CDR3 is TGTGCCAGCTCACTGCCTGGGCTAAACATTCAGTACTTC. This sequence encodes CASSLPGLNIQYF.

The chain carries TRBV20-1 and TRBJ1-1; no reliable D call. The CDR3 length is 12 residues. The ends were cut back, 5 bases at V and 0 bases at J, with 7 bases in the middle. Germline V CDR1 and CDR2: DFQATT, SNEGSKA (reference sequence). CDR3 region: CSARTVNTEAFF. The DNA for the CDR3 is TGCAGTGCTCGGACTGTGAACACTGAAGCTTTCTTT.

This clonotype was observed a few times. The genes are TRBV25-1 and TRBJ1-1, with D uncertain. CDR1 is MGHDK, CDR2 SYGVNS, per germline. This CDR3 comprises 12 residues. Trimming stripped 3 bases from V and 10 bases from J, with 12 bases between. CDR3 residues: CASSEEARGAFF. The CDR3 region has the DNA TGTGCCAGCAGTGAGGAAGCAAGAGGAGCTTTCTTT. The whole variable domain, remainder taken from reference TRBV25-1 and TRBJ1-1, is EADIYQTPRYLVIGTGKKITLECSQTMGHDKMYWYQQDPGMELHLIHYSYGVNSTEKGDLSSESTVSRIRTEHFPLTLESARPSHTSQYLCASSEEARGAFFGQGTRLTVV.

This clonotype was counted between two and nine times. The chain joins TRBV7-2 to TRBJ2-5; unclear D gene. V was trimmed by 4 bases and J by 0 bases, leaving 9 bases between them. The CDR3 totals 14 residues. From germline, CDR1 is SGHTA and CDR2 FQGNSA. CDR3 nucleotide sequence: TGTGCCAGCAGCTACCGGTACGACCAAGAGACCCAGTACTTC. It encodes CASSYRYDQETQYF.

This clonotype has a handful of counts. The chain is built from TRBV7-8 and TRBJ1-5; no clear D. The V gene lost 0 bases and the J gene lost 0 bases, with 6 bases spanning the gap. The CDR3 is made up of 15 amino acids. CDR1 and CDR2 from the germline V gene are SGHVS and FQNEAQ. CDR3 nucleotide sequence: TGTGCCAGCAGCTTAGCCCCAAATAGCAATCAGCCCCAGCATTTT. Translating gives CASSLAPNSNQPQHF. Variable domain in full (rest from reference TRBV7-8 and TRBJ1-5): GAGVSQSPRYKVAKRGQDVALRCDPISGHVSLFWYQQALGQGPEFLTYFQNEAQLDKSGLPSDRFFAERPEGSVSTLKIQRTQQEDSAVYLCASSLAPNSNQPQHFGDGTRLSIL.

This clonotype occurred a few times. This chain links TRBV4-1 with TRBJ2-7, with D perhaps matching TRBD2 (6 bases). This CDR3 comprises 13 residues. Germline CDR1 and CDR2: MGHRA and YSYEKL. V gave up 1 base and J gave up 5 bases, with 9 bases separating them. For the CDR3, the DNA is TGCGCCAGCAGCCAAGTCGGGGGTCACGAGCAGTACTTC. Its protein is CASSQVGGHEQYF.

J is TRBJ1-1 and V is TRBV7-2, with TRBD1 as a possible D gene (5 bases). CDR1 SGHTA and CDR2 FQGNSA come from the germline V gene. Trimming left V 0 bases short and J 5 bases short, with 13 bases between. This CDR3 has 15 residues. CDR3 sequence (DNA): TGTGCCAGCAGCTTAGCGCCCAGGGCGGGGACTGAAGCTTTCTTT. Amino acid sequence: CASSLAPRAGTEAFF.

The rearrangement uses TRBV6-2 or TRBV6-3 and TRBJ2-3, with 11 bases that match TRBD2. Per the germline V gene, CDR1 is MNHEY and CDR2 is SVGEGT. CDR3 length: 14 amino acids. The V and J ends lost 6 bases and 5 bases, in that order; junction bases with no gene match: 4. In nucleotides, the CDR3 is TGTGCCAGCAGATTAGCGGGGGGGCAAGATACGCAGTATTTT. This sequence encodes CASRLAGGQDTQYF.

This clonotype showed up many times. The chain uses TRBV6-1 and TRBJ2-1, with 8 bases that match TRBD1. The CDR3 runs to 17 residues. V gave up 7 bases and J gave up 3 bases; unmatched junction bases: 14. CDR1 is MNHNS, CDR2 SASEGT, per germline. The CDR3 DNA reads TGTGCCAGCATTGTGAACCCAGGGGGCGGCCGCTACAATGAGCAGTTCTTC. This encodes CASIVNPGGGRYNEQFF.

The CDR3: CATSVATGYEQYF. The DNA of the CDR3 is TGTGCCACCTCCGTTGCCACTGGCTACGAGCAGTACTTC. V is TRBV15 and J is TRBJ2-5, with D hard to call. The J call is in doubt because the DNA end fits TRBJ2-7 better. The germline V gene encodes CDR1 LNHNV and CDR2 YYDKDF (reference sequence). CDR3 length equals 13 residues.

In its sample, this clonotype was seen a few times. This chain links TRBV4-1 with TRBJ2-1; D ambiguous. The germline V gene has CDR1 MGHRA and CDR2 YSYEKL. Trimming took 2 bases from V and 9 from J, leaving 14 bases between them. CDR3 length equals 14 residues. The CDR3 protein is CASSQPDGLGEQFF. The DNA for the CDR3 is TGCGCCAGCAGCCAACCGGACGGTCTTGGTGAGCAGTTCTTC.

This clonotype appeared many times. The chain carries TRBV29-1 and TRBJ1-2; no clear D. The CDR3 is made up of 13 amino acids. The ends were cut back, 2 bases at V and 2 bases at J, with 9 bases in the middle. Looked up from germline, CDR1 is SQVTM and CDR2 is ANQGSEA. In DNA form, the CDR3 reads TGCAGCGTTGAACGCCCCAGGAACTATGGCTACACCTTC. This translates into CSVERPRNYGYTF.

The rearrangement links TRBV5-1 to TRBJ2-3; unclear D gene. The CDR3 runs 16 residues. Germline lookup yields CDR1 SGHRS and CDR2 YFSETQ. Deletions cut 4 bases from V and 4 bases from J, with 19 bases between. The CDR3 bases are TGCGCCAGCAGCCTGACGGACGCCCGCTTCCCAGATACGCAGTATTTT. Translating it yields CASSLTDARFPDTQYF.